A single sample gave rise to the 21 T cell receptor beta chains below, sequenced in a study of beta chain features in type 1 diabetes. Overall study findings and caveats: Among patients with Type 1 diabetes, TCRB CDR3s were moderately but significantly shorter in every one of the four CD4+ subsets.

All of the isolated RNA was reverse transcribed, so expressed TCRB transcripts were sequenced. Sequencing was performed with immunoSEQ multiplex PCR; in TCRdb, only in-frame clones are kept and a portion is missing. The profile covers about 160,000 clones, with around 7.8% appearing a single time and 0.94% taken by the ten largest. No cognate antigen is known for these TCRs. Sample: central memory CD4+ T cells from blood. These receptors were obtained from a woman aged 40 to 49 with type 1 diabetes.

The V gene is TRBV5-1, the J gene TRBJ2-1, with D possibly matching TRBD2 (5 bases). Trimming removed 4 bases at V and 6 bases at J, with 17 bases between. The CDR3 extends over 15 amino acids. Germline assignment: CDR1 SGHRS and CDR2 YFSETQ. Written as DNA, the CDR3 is TGCGCCAGCAGCCCAGGATCTAGAGGGCCCAATGAGCAGTTCTTC. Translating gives CASSPGSRGPNEQFF.

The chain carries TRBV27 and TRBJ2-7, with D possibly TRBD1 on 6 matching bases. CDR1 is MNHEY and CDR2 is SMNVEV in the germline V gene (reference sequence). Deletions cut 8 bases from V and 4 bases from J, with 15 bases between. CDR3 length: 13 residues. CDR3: CASGSDRTYEQYF. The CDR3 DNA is TGTGCCAGCGGCTCCGACAGGACGTACGAGCAGTACTTC.

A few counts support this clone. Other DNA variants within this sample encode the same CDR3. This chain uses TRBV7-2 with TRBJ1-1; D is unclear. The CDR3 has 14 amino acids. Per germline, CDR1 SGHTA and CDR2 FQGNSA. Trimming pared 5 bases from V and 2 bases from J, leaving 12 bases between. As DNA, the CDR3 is TGTGCCAGCAGCCCGACGACGGGTAACACTGAAGCTTTCTTT. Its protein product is CASSPTTGNTEAFF. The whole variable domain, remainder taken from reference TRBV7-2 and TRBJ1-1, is GAGVSQSPSNKVTEKGKDVELRCDPISGHTALYWYRQSLGQGLEFLIYFQGNSAPDKSGLPSDRFSAERTGGSVSTLTIQRTQQEDSAVYLCASSPTTGNTEAFFGQGTRLTVV.

The CDR3 reads CATSRDAGGRGNEQFF. The CDR3 nucleotides are TGTGCCACCAGCAGAGATGCGGGGGGCAGGGGCAATGAGCAGTTCTTC. The chain recombines TRBV15 with TRBJ2-1; TRBD2 matches 8 bases. The CDR3 runs 16 residues. The ends lost 0 bases at V and 6 bases at J; junction bases unmatched: 7. Germline lookup yields CDR1 LNHNV and CDR2 YYDKDF (reference sequence).

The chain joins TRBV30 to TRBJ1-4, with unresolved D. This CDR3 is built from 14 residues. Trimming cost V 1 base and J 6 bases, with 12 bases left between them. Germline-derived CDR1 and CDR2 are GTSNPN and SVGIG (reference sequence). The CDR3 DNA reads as TGTGCCTGGAGTGGGGTGAGGGTTGATGAAAAACTGTTTTTT. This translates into CAWSGVRVDEKLFF.

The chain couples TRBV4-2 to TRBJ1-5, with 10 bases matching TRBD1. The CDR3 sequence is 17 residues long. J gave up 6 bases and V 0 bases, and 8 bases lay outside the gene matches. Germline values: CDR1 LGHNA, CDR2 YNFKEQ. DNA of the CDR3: TGTGCCAGCAGCCAAGATTATGGACAGGGGGTAGGTCAGCCCCAGCATTTT. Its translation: CASSQDYGQGVGQPQHF.

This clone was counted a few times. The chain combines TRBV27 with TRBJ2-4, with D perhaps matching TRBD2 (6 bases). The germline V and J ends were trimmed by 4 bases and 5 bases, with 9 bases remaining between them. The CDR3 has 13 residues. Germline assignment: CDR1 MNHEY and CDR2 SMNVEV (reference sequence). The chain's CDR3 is CASSWRGQNIQYF. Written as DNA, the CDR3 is TGTGCCAGCAGTTGGCGGGGACAAAACATTCAGTACTTC.

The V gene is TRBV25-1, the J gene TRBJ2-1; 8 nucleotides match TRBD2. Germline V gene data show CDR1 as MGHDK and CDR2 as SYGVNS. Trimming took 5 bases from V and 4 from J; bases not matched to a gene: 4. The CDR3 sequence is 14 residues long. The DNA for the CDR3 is TGTGCCAGCAGTTCCCTAGCGGGTTACAATGAGCAGTTCTTC. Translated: CASSSLAGYNEQFF.

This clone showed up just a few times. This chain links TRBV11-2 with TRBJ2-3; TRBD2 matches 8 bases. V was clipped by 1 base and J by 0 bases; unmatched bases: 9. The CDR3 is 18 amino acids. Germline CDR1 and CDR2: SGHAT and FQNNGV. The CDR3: CASSLGRAGAPSTDTQYF. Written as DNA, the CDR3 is TGTGCCAGCAGCTTAGGGCGAGCGGGAGCCCCTAGCACAGATACGCAGTATTTT.

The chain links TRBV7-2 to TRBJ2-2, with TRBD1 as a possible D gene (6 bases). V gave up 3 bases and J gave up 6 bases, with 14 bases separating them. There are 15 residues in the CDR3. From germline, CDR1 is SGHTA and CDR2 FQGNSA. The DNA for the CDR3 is TGTGCCAGCAGCTTCCGGACAGTCGGGCCCGGGGAGCTGTTTTTT. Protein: CASSFRTVGPGELFF.

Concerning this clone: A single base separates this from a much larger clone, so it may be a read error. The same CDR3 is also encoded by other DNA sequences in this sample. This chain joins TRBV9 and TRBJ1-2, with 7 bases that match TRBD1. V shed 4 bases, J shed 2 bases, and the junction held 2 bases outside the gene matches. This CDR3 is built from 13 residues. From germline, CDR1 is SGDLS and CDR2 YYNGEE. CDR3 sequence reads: CASSPDRNYGYTF. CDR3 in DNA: TGTGCCAGCAGCCCGGACAGGAACTATGGCTACACCTTC.

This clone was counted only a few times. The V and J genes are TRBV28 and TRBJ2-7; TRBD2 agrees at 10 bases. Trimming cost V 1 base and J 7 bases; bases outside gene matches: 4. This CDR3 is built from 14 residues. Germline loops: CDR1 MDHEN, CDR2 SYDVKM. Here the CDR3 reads CASSLFGTSVEQYF. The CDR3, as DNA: TGTGCCAGCAGTTTATTCGGGACTAGCGTTGAGCAGTACTTC.

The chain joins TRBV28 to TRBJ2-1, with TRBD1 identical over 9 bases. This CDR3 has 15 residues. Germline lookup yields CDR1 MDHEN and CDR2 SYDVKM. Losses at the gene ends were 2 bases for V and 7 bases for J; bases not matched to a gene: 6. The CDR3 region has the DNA TGTGCCAGCAGTTTACCCCACAGGGGGCGGAATGAGCAGTTCTTC. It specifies CASSLPHRGRNEQFF. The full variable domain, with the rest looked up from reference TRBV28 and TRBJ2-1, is DVKVTQSSRYLVKRTGEKVFLECVQDMDHENMFWYRQDPGLGLRLIYFSYDVKMKEKGDIPEGYSVSREKKERFSLILESASTNQTSMYLCASSLPHRGRNEQFFGPGTRLTVL.

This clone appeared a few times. The CDR3 protein is CATARGANQPQHF. The CDR3 coding sequence is TGTGCCACCGCGCGGGGGGCCAATCAGCCCCAGCATTTT. The chain has TRBV19 and TRBJ1-5, with D perhaps matching TRBD1 (6 bases). CDR3 size: 13 residues. Between the trimmed V and J ends, which lost 10 bases and 3 bases, there was a span of 13 bases. From germline, CDR1 is LNHDA and CDR2 SQIVND (reference sequence).

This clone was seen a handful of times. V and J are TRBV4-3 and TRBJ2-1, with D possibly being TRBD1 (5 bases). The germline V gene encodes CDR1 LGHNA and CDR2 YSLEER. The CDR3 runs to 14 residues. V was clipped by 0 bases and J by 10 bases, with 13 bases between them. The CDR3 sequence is CASSQDGQSGEQFF. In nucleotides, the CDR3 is TGCGCCAGCAGCCAAGATGGACAATCAGGGGAGCAGTTCTTC.

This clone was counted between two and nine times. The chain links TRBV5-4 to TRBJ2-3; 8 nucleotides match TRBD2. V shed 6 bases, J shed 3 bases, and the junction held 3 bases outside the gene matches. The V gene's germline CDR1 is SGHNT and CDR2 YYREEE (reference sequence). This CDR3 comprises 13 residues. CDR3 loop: CASNQRGTDTQYF. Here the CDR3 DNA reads TGTGCCAGCAACCAGCGGGGGACAGATACGCAGTATTTT.

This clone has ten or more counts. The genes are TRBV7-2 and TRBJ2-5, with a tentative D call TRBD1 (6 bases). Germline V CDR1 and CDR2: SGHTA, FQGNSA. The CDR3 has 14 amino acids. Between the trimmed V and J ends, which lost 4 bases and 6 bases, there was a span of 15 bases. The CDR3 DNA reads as TGTGCCAGCAGCTCGGTACAGGGAAGGAAGACCCAGTACTTC. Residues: CASSSVQGRKTQYF.

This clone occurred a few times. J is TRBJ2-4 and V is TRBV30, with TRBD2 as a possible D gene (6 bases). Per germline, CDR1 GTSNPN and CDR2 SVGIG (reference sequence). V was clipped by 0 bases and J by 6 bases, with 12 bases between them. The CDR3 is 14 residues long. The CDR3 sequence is CAWSVGGEANIQYF. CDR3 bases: TGTGCCTGGAGTGTAGGAGGGGAGGCAAACATTCAGTACTTC.

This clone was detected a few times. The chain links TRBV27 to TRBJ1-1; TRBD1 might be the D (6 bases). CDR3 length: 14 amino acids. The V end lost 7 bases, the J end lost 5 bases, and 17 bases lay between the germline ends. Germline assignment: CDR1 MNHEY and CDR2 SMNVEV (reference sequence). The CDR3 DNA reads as TGTGCCAGCACCATAAACAGGGAAGGAACTGAAGCTTTCTTT. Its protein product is CASTINREGTEAFF.

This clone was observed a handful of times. CDR3 in amino acids: CASSGHDNQPQHF. The CDR3 DNA reads as TGTGCCAGCAGCGGGCACGACAATCAGCCCCAGCATTTT. The chain uses TRBV9 and TRBJ1-5; the D is unclear. The CDR3 runs to 13 residues. CDR1 is SGDLS, CDR2 YYNGEE, per germline. V lost 3 bases and J 3 bases, leaving 7 bases between the germline ends.

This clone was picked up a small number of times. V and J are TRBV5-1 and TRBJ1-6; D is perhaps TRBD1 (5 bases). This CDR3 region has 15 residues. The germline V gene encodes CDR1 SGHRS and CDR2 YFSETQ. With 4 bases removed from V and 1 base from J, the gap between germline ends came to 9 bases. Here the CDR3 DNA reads TGCGCCAGCAGCGGGGACTTTTCCTATAATTCACCCCTCCACTTT. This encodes CASSGDFSYNSPLHF.